A single sample gave rise to the 22 T cell receptor beta chains below, sequenced in a study of T cells in Graves' hyperthyroidism and ophthalmopathy. Amplification of TCR beta CDR3 regions was performed using RNA transcripts as template. The HTBI set primed first-round TCR CDR3 RT-PCR. TCRdb independently ran MiXCR on the multiplex PCR reads; one entry per CDR3 protein. The sample lists a few hundred thousand distinct CDR3 sequences; under 60% were seen once. Sequenced: peripheral blood or thyroid tissue (not recorded which). The receptor source for this set is a young woman with Graves' hyperthyroidism.

This clonotype was detected many times. The chain combines TRBV19 with TRBJ2-5; D possibly matches TRBD1 or TRBD2 (5 bases each). The CDR3 loop spans 15 amino acids. Germline CDR1 LNHDA, CDR2 SQIVND (reference sequence). Trimming removed 6 bases at V and 0 bases at J, with 14 bases between. CDR3 residues: CASSPPGTYQETQYF. CDR3 nucleotide sequence: TGTGCCAGTAGCCCTCCAGGGACGTACCAAGAGACCCAGTACTTC.

The sample holds a few counts of this clonotype. The chain links TRBV29-1 to TRBJ2-7; D unresolved. Germline V gene sequence: CDR1 SQVTM, CDR2 ANQGSEA. Trimming pared 0 bases from V and 0 bases from J, leaving 9 bases between. The CDR3 is 14 residues long. CDR3 DNA: TGCAGCGTTGAAGAAAACAGCCTCTCCTACGAGCAGTACTTC. Amino acid sequence: CSVEENSLSYEQYF.

This clonotype was counted ten times or more. The rearrangement links TRBV7-9 to TRBJ1-4; 10 bases match TRBD1. Per germline, CDR1 SEHNR and CDR2 FQNEAQ (reference sequence). This CDR3 has 13 residues. V was pared by 3 bases and J by 8 bases, with 0 bases of the junction left unmatched. The CDR3 loop reads CASSLTGGEKLFF. CDR3 in DNA: TGTGCCAGCAGCTTGACAGGGGGCGAAAAACTGTTTTTT.

This clonotype was detected once. V usage is TRBV2 and J usage is TRBJ1-4; D unresolved. The V gene's germline CDR1 is SNHLY and CDR2 FYNNEI. V was trimmed by 7 bases and J by 10 bases, leaving 19 bases between them. This CDR3 spans 14 amino acids. CDR3 region: CASTAAAHGRKLFF. CDR3 nucleotide sequence: TGTGCCAGCACGGCGGCCGCACATGGGAGAAAACTGTTTTTT. The full variable domain, in which reference TRBV2 and TRBJ1-4 provide the parts outside the CDR3, is EPEVTQTPSHQVTQMGQEVILRCVPISNHLYFYWYRQILGQKVEFLVSFYNNEISEKSEIFDDQFSVERPDGSNFTLKIRSTKLEDSAMYFCASTAAAHGRKLFFGSGTQLSVL.

This clonotype showed up just a few times. The germline gene is not matched at one end of the junction; a read error may be the cause. The gene calls are TRBV7-9 and TRBJ1-1; D is unclear. Germline lookup yields CDR1 SEHNR and CDR2 FQNEAQ (reference sequence). CDR3 length: 12 amino acids. Here the CDR3 reads CASSQGGREAFF. CDR3 DNA sequence: TGCGCCAGCAGCCAAGGAGGGCGTGAAGCTTTCTTT.

This clonotype was counted once. At one boundary the junction diverges from the germline segment, which might be a read error. The chain uses TRBV6-1 and TRBJ1-5; D unresolved. The CDR3 runs 14 residues. Germline loops: CDR1 MNHNS, CDR2 SASEGT. CDR3 nucleotides: TGTGCCATCAGTGAAGCGACGAACAATCAGCCCCAGCATTTT. This translates into CAISEATNNQPQHF.

This clonotype has a handful of counts. The junction departs from the called germline gene at one end, perhaps through a read error. The CDR3 here is CAGSLLAESYEQYF. The CDR3 DNA is TGTGCCGGCAGTCTTCTAGCGGAGAGCTACGAGCAGTACTTC. The chain employs TRBV2 and TRBJ2-7, with 7 bases identical to TRBD2. CDR1 is SNHLY and CDR2 is FYNNEI in the germline V gene. The CDR3 covers 14 residues.

Note on this clonotype: The conserved final phenylalanine or tryptophan is absent from the CDR3, which likely points to a read error. The DNA is left out, because the CDR3 cannot be placed on it with certainty; the CDR3 is given as TCRdb lists it. The rearrangement joins TRBV7-3 to TRBJ1-1; the D call of TRBD1 is as the table states it, not checked on the DNA. The CDR3 length is 11 residues, termini included. CDR1 and CDR2 (germline): SGHTA, FQGTGA. Here the CDR3 reads CASSWGQRPAL.

This clonotype has just a few counts. This rearrangement joins TRBV10-1 to TRBJ2-7; 10 positions agree with TRBD1. The CDR3 runs 17 residues. J lost 0 bases, V lost 3 bases, and 8 bases had no gene match. Germline V CDR1 and CDR2: WNHNN, SYGVQD (reference sequence). CDR3 region: CASSEHGTGASSYEQYF. CDR3 bases: TGCGCCAGCAGTGAACATGGGACAGGGGCCAGCTCCTACGAGCAGTACTTC.

V gene TRBV24-1 combines with J gene TRBJ1-1; 7 nucleotides agree with TRBD1. Looked up from germline, CDR1 is KGHDR and CDR2 is SFDVKD. V was pared by 2 bases and J by 1 base, with 9 bases of the junction left unmatched. This CDR3 comprises 17 residues. CDR3 residues: CATSDSTPGTANTEAFF. CDR3 nucleotides: TGTGCCACCAGTGATTCTACCCCCGGGACAGCGAACACTGAAGCTTTCTTT.

CDR3 in amino acids: CSLTMNTEAFF. The CDR3 DNA reads TGCAGCTTAACAATGAACACTGAAGCTTTCTTT. The chain is built from TRBV29-1 and TRBJ1-1; D is unclear. The germline V gene encodes CDR1 SQVTM and CDR2 ANQGSEA. The V end lost 8 bases, the J end lost 0 bases, and 7 bases lay between the germline ends. This CDR3 comprises 11 residues.

As regards this clonotype: A much bigger clone sits one base away, suggesting this may be a read error. The rearrangement links TRBV29-1 to TRBJ1-5, with D perhaps TRBD1 (6 bases). With 5 bases removed from V and 7 bases from J, the gap between germline ends came to 15 bases. The germline gives CDR1 SQVTM, CDR2 ANQGSEA. This CDR3 is 13 amino acids long. This CDR3 is CSVIGGGGQPQHF. The CDR3 nucleotides read TGCAGCGTTATAGGGGGGGGAGGACAGCCCCAGCATTTT.

V and J are TRBV7-8 and TRBJ1-2; the D is unclear. The CDR3 has 16 amino acids. Trimming pared 0 bases from V and 3 bases from J, leaving 14 bases between. Germline V gene data show CDR1 as SGHVS and CDR2 as FQNEAQ. Written as DNA, the CDR3 is TGTGCCAGCAGCTTAGCACAAAACGCGGATTACTATGGCTACACCTTC. This translates into CASSLAQNADYYGYTF. Supplemented by reference TRBV7-8 and TRBJ1-2, the full variable domain reads GAGVSQSPRYKVAKRGQDVALRCDPISGHVSLFWYQQALGQGPEFLTYFQNEAQLDKSGLPSDRFFAERPEGSVSTLKIQRTQQEDSAVYLCASSLAQNADYYGYTFGSGTRLTVV.

This clonotype was found a few times. The V call is TRBV7-2, the J call TRBJ1-5; weak D call: TRBD1 (6 bases). Trimming removed 5 bases at V and 9 bases at J, with 26 bases between. Germline V gene lookup returns CDR1 SGHTA and CDR2 FQGNSA. There are 17 residues in the CDR3. The CDR3 DNA sequence: TGTGCCAGCAGCCAAGACGGGGGGCACAGGGTCCGAGGGCCCCAGCATTTT. Residues: CASSQDGGHRVRGPQHF.

This clonotype was seen only a few times. The gene calls are TRBV7-3 and TRBJ1-3; D remains unclear. V shed 0 bases and J shed 0 bases, with 12 bases lying between them. The germline CDR1 and CDR2 sequences are SGHTA and FQGTGA. CDR3 length: 17 amino acids. In DNA form, the CDR3 reads TGTGCCAGCAGCTTAACTTCCGGCGGTGACTCTGGAAACACCATATATTTT. Its translation is CASSLTSGGDSGNTIYF.

V and J are TRBV7-8 and TRBJ2-7, with a tentative D call TRBD2 (6 bases). Germline values: CDR1 SGHVS, CDR2 FQNEAQ. V lost 1 base and J lost 0, with 7 bases in between. The CDR3 is 14 amino acids. CDR3 residues: CASSLGDFSYEQYF. CDR3 DNA sequence: TGTGCCAGCAGCTTAGGGGACTTCTCCTACGAGCAGTACTTC.

This clonotype was recorded once. V usage is TRBV7-8 and J usage is TRBJ2-5, with D hard to call. The V end was cut by 1 base, the J end by 12 bases, with 12 bases between. The CDR3 length is 12 residues. In germline, CDR1 is SGHVS, CDR2 FQNEAQ. DNA of the CDR3: TGTGCCAGCAGCTTAGTGCTGTCGGTGAAGTACTTC. Translating gives CASSLVLSVKYF.

The gene calls are TRBV5-6 and TRBJ1-1, with unresolved D. This CDR3 is built from 13 residues. The ends were cut back, 1 base at V and 9 bases at J, with 13 bases in the middle. The germline gives CDR1 SGHDT, CDR2 YYEEEE. CDR3 sequence: CASSLRVQVQAFF. CDR3 nucleotides: TGTGCCAGCAGCTTGCGGGTCCAGGTACAAGCTTTCTTT.

This clonotype was counted at least ten times. This chain connects TRBV29-1 to TRBJ1-1, with a weak D call TRBD1 (5 bases). Germline CDR1 reads SQVTM; CDR2 reads ANQGSEA. The CDR3 totals 11 residues. The V and J ends lost 5 bases and 3 bases respectively, with 7 bases between them. CDR3 loop: CSVRRDTEAFF. The CDR3 region has the DNA TGCAGCGTTCGCAGGGACACTGAAGCTTTCTTT.

This clonotype was observed a few times. The chain couples TRBV5-1 to TRBJ2-7; D is undetermined. The V end lost 1 base, the J end lost 4 bases, and 9 bases lay between the germline ends. CDR1 and CDR2 (germline): SGHRS, YFSETQ. CDR3 length equals 13 residues. The CDR3 sequence: CASSLLRRYEQYF. The CDR3 nucleotides read TGCGCCAGCAGCTTGTTACGGAGATACGAGCAGTACTTC.

This clonotype was counted at least ten times. This chain joins TRBV24-1 and TRBJ2-5, with D unresolved. The V gene's germline CDR1 is KGHDR and CDR2 SFDVKD. The CDR3 length is 15 residues. V lost 4 bases to trimming and J lost 0 bases, with 11 bases between them. The CDR3 reads CATSDPLWDQETQYF. The CDR3 nucleotides are TGTGCCACCAGTGACCCCTTGTGGGACCAAGAGACCCAGTACTTC.

This clonotype came up many times. The chain combines TRBV29-1 with TRBJ1-2; D unclear. The CDR3 loop spans 13 amino acids. CDR1 and CDR2 from the germline V gene are SQVTM and ANQGSEA. V lost 5 bases and J 2 bases, leaving 12 bases between the germline ends. The DNA for the CDR3 is TGCAGCGTTTCGGGAGTACTCAACTATGGCTACACCTTC. This sequence encodes CSVSGVLNYGYTF.